The next 8 T cell receptor beta chains were all read from a single sample in a study of CD8 T cells in ankylosing spondylitis. The antigens for these receptors are not known. TCRdb re-derived calls from the 5' RACE reads in MiXCR, one entry per CDR3 protein. Of over 200,000 distinct CDR3 sequences listed, around 20% were seen once; the top ten hold 42%. Whole-study findings and limits: Typical of ankylosing spondylitis blood, it appeared, was a TCR beta motif of seven to nine highly homologous variants.

The source material was blood, either unsorted or a sorted T cell fraction (not recorded which). The receptors were sampled from a male donor with ankylosing spondylitis.

The chain's CDR3 is CASSALSSYNEQFF. The CDR3 DNA reads as TGTGCCAGCAGCGCACTGAGCTCCTACAATGAGCAGTTCTTC. This sequence joins TRBV28 and TRBJ2-1, with D unresolved. V was pared by 6 bases and J by 0 bases, with 9 bases between. Germline-derived CDR1 and CDR2 are MDHEN and SYDVKM. The CDR3 is 14 residues long.

This clonotype was counted a few times. CDR3 protein: CASSLSGLGDEQYF. In DNA, the CDR3 is TGCGCCAGCAGCTTAAGTGGACTAGGGGATGAGCAGTACTTC. This chain connects TRBV5-1 to TRBJ2-7; TRBD2 matches 7 bases. The CDR3 is 14 residues long. Germline lookup yields CDR1 SGHRS and CDR2 YFSETQ. The trim removed 2 bases at V and 7 bases at J, leaving 9 bases unmatched. Full variable domain (outside the CDR3, taken from reference TRBV5-1 and TRBJ2-7): KAGVTQTPRYLIKTRGQQVTLSCSPISGHRSVSWYQQTPGQGLQFLFEYFSETQRNKGNFPGRFSGRQFSNSRSEMNVSTLELGDSALYLCASSLSGLGDEQYFGPGTRLTVT.

The V gene is TRBV18, the J gene TRBJ1-2; TRBD1 agrees at 8 bases. The junction had 8 bases not matched to a gene; V was cut back by 3 bases and J by 5 bases. Germline CDR1 reads KGHSH; CDR2 reads LQKENI. There are 15 residues in the CDR3. The CDR3 DNA reads TGTGCCAGCTCACCTACCCGAGACAGGGGTTATGGCTACACCTTC. This translates into CASSPTRDRGYGYTF.

V is TRBV20-1 and J is TRBJ2-7; no definite D call. CDR1 and CDR2 (germline): DFQATT, SNEGSKA (reference sequence). CDR3 length equals 14 residues. Between the trimmed V and J ends, which lost 3 bases and 3 bases, there was a span of 15 bases. The CDR3 DNA follows: TGCAGTGCTAGGGGAACTATCGCCGTCTACGAGCAGTACTTC. Translating gives CSARGTIAVYEQYF.

This clonotype was detected only a few times. The chain has TRBV25-1 and TRBJ2-1; TRBD2 might be the D (7 bases). This CDR3 is built from 16 residues. Between the trimmed V and J ends, which lost 1 base and 3 bases, there was a span of 13 bases. Germline V lookup: CDR1 MGHDK, CDR2 SYGVNS. In nucleotides, the CDR3 is TGTGCCAGCAGTGAATTGGCGGGGGCAAACTACAATGAGCAGTTCTTC. This encodes CASSELAGANYNEQFF.

This clonotype was recorded a few times. V usage is TRBV12-3 or TRBV12-4 and J usage is TRBJ2-2; D uncertain. The ends were cut back, 2 bases at V and 3 bases at J, with 4 bases in the middle. The CDR3 contains 13 residues. The CDR3: CASSLTHTGELFF. Written as DNA, the CDR3 is TGTGCCAGCAGTTTAACCCACACCGGGGAGCTGTTTTTT.

This clonotype has a handful of counts. The CDR3 sequence is CAISETFTGFDEQYF. The CDR3 DNA reads as TGTGCCATCAGTGAGACGTTTACAGGGTTTGACGAGCAGTACTTC. The gene calls are TRBV10-3 and TRBJ2-7; D is perhaps TRBD1 (6 bases). V gave up 2 bases and J gave up 5 bases, with 16 bases separating them. The CDR3 has 15 residues. Germline CDR1 is ENHRY and CDR2 is SYGVKD.

This chain uses TRBV4-1 with TRBJ2-7; D tentatively fits TRBD1 or TRBD2 (6 bases each). Trimming removed 1 base from V and 5 bases from J, with 9 bases in between. Germline CDR1 is MGHRA and CDR2 is YSYEKL. The CDR3 is 13 residues long. The CDR3 is CASSQVGGDEQYF. The CDR3, as DNA: TGCGCCAGCAGCCAAGTGGGGGGCGACGAGCAGTACTTC.